This T cell receptor (beta chain) was sequenced during a study of radiation and T cells in renal cell carcinoma. Across the study: Nephrectomy followed 15 Gy stereotactic body radiation by 4 weeks.

CDR3 length: 16 amino acids. CDR1 and CDR2 (germline): SEHNR, FQNEAQ (reference sequence). Trimming stripped 1 base from V and 2 bases from J, with 14 bases between. The sample's time point: blood 2 weeks post-SBRT. Treatment noted: 15 Gy SBRT to primary tumor, nephrectomy 4 weeks later. This renal cell carcinoma was of the clear cell type. The assay was immunoSEQ multiplex PCR, and TCRdb's table has in-frame clones only and misses some. Of fewer than 90,000 clones detected, about 86% appear once; the ten largest clones hold approximately 22%. The source material was blood, sampled from a patient whose treatment included radiotherapy and nephrectomy. The TCR originated in a woman aged 50 to 60 with renal cell carcinoma. The chain couples TRBV7-9 to TRBJ1-2; D perhaps matches TRBD1 (5 bases). This CDR3 reads CASSLGLGVSNYGYTF. The DNA of the CDR3 is TGTGCCAGCAGCTTAGGGCTAGGGGTTTCCAACTATGGCTACACCTTC.